What follows are 20 T cell receptor beta chains derived from one specimen sequenced in a study of T cell changes during pregnancy in multiple sclerosis. Some clones are missing from TCRdb's copy, which holds only in-frame ones; the method was immunoSEQ multiplex PCR. The sample carries under 80,000 clones, roughly 94% recorded once. Sequencing was performed on peripheral blood, taken in the third trimester of pregnancy. The receptors shown here come from a female donor with multiple sclerosis, enrolled in a pregnancy study.

The genes are TRBV7-8 and TRBJ1-1; D might be TRBD1 (6 bases). Germline values: CDR1 SGHVS, CDR2 FQNEAQ. V lost 5 bases, J lost 1 base, and 11 bases lay in between. The CDR3 contains 14 residues. The CDR3 reads CASSPRTANTEAFF. CDR3 bases: TGTGCCAGCAGCCCGCGGACAGCGAACACTGAAGCTTTCTTT.

The rearrangement joins TRBV6-1 to TRBJ1-6, with no clear D. V was trimmed by 1 base and J by 11 bases, leaving 12 bases between them. Germline V gives CDR1 MNHNS, CDR2 SASEGT. This CDR3 has 14 amino acids. The CDR3 DNA follows: TGTGCCAGCAGTGAAGATCCGGTCTCGCCACCCCTCCACTTT. This gives the protein CASSEDPVSPPLHF.

This rearrangement joins TRBV4-1 to TRBJ2-7; 11 bases agree with TRBD2. Trimming at V came to 0 bases and at J to 2 bases, leaving 12 bases not matched to a gene. This CDR3 has 19 amino acids. The germline CDR1 and CDR2 sequences are MGHRA and YSYEKL. This CDR3 reads CASSQDSTSGGRLAYEQYF. The CDR3 bases are TGCGCCAGCAGCCAAGATAGTACTAGCGGGGGCCGCCTCGCCTACGAGCAGTACTTC.

The rearrangement links TRBV5-1 to TRBJ2-7, with D maybe TRBD2 (5 bases). Germline assignment: CDR1 SGHRS and CDR2 YFSETQ. Trimming left V 4 bases short and J 4 bases short, with 15 bases between. The CDR3 runs to 14 residues. Here the CDR3 reads CASSPAVLEYEQYF. In DNA, the CDR3 is TGCGCCAGCAGCCCCGCGGTACTAGAATACGAGCAGTACTTC.

The J gene is TRBJ1-1, the V gene TRBV5-6, with 12 positions matching TRBD1. Germline lookup yields CDR1 SGHDT and CDR2 YYEEEE. Unmatched junction bases numbered 5, after V lost 0 bases and J lost 5 bases. This CDR3 spans 16 amino acids. CDR3 region: CASSLEGTGGYTEAFF. DNA of the CDR3: TGTGCCAGCAGCTTGGAGGGGACAGGGGGCTATACTGAAGCTTTCTTT.

This chain joins TRBV6-1 and TRBJ2-3, with TRBD2 matching over 9 bases. The CDR3 spans 18 residues. The junction had 7 bases not matched to a gene; V was cut back by 0 bases and J by 0 bases. Germline CDR1 and CDR2: MNHNS and SASEGT. CDR3 DNA: TGTGCCAGCAGTGAAGCTCCTAGCGGGGCGGCTAGCACAGATACGCAGTATTTT. Translating it yields CASSEAPSGAASTDTQYF.

This clone was observed a few times. V and J are TRBV7-2 and TRBJ2-5, with 7 bases aligning to TRBD2. Germline CDR1 is SGHTA and CDR2 is FQGNSA. The V and J ends lost 2 bases and 5 bases, in that order; junction bases with no gene match: 2. This CDR3 has 13 amino acids. The CDR3 sequence: CASSLWGGETQYF. The CDR3, as DNA: TGTGCCAGCAGCTTATGGGGGGGGGAGACCCAGTACTTC.

This chain connects TRBV5-6 to TRBJ1-6; 9 bases are shared with TRBD1. V trimming: 0 bases; J trimming: 9 bases; junction bases outside the gene matches: 7. The CDR3 totals 16 residues. Germline V gives CDR1 SGHDT, CDR2 YYEEEE. For the CDR3, the DNA is TGTGCCAGCAGCTTGGGGGGTCAGGACAGGGGTTCACCCCTCCACTTT. This sequence encodes CASSLGGQDRGSPLHF.

This rearrangement joins TRBV6-5 to TRBJ2-7; D is undetermined. Between the trimmed V and J ends, which lost 6 bases and 7 bases, there was a span of 19 bases. Germline values: CDR1 MNHEY, CDR2 SVGAGI. The CDR3 is 14 amino acids. CDR3 loop: CASSPLPPGSEQYF. The DNA for the CDR3 is TGTGCCAGCAGCCCCCTACCGCCAGGCTCGGAGCAGTACTTC.

The chain carries TRBV13 and TRBJ1-2, with D unresolved. V lost 5 bases and J 0 bases, leaving 4 bases between the germline ends. This CDR3 region has 12 residues. The germline CDR1 and CDR2 sequences are PRHDT and FYEKMQ (reference sequence). CDR3 nucleotide sequence: TGTGCCAGCAGCCCAACTAACTATGGCTACACCTTC. Translating gives CASSPTNYGYTF.

CDR3 coding DNA: TGCGCCAGCAGCTTGGATCAGGGGGCTTCCTACGAGCAGTACTTC. Protein: CASSLDQGASYEQYF. The chain has TRBV5-1 and TRBJ2-7; TRBD1 aligns across 8 bases. The CDR3 contains 15 residues. Trimming removed 0 bases from V and 1 base from J; junction bases left unmatched: 3. Germline CDR1 reads SGHRS; CDR2 reads YFSETQ.

The chain couples TRBV7-8 to TRBJ2-7; the D is unclear. V shed 3 bases and J shed 1 base, with 4 bases lying between them. Per germline, CDR1 SGHVS and CDR2 FQNEAQ. The CDR3 contains 12 residues. The CDR3 here is CASSFESYEQYF. CDR3 nucleotides: TGTGCCAGCAGCTTCGAGTCCTACGAGCAGTACTTC.

The V gene is TRBV29-1, the J gene TRBJ2-1, with TRBD2 identical over 14 bases. CDR1 and CDR2 (germline): SQVTM, ANQGSEA. V lost 7 bases and J lost 13; bases outside the gene matches: 6. The CDR3 is 12 amino acids. In DNA form, the CDR3 reads TGCAGCGCCAGACTAGCGGGGGGGCCTCAGTTCTTC. Amino acid sequence: CSARLAGGPQFF.

The V gene is TRBV6-6, the J gene TRBJ2-3; D ambiguous. Trimming took off 6 bases at V and 0 bases at J, with 10 bases between the two ends. There are 14 residues in the CDR3. CDR1 and CDR2 (germline): MNHNY, SVGAGI (reference sequence). The CDR3 sequence is CASRVQPSTDTQYF. The CDR3 DNA sequence: TGTGCCAGCAGGGTACAGCCGAGCACAGATACGCAGTATTTT.

The chain joins TRBV6-6 to TRBJ1-1; 7 bases map to TRBD1. V lost 6 bases, J lost 3 bases, and 7 bases stayed unmatched. CDR1 MNHNY and CDR2 SVGAGI come from the germline V gene (reference sequence). The CDR3 has 14 amino acids. CDR3 nucleotides: TGTGCCAGCAGAGAGTACAGGGGAGACACTGAAGCTTTCTTT. This codes for CASREYRGDTEAFF.

The chain carries TRBV7-9 and TRBJ1-2; 9 bases align to TRBD1. Germline CDR1 and CDR2: SEHNR and FQNEAQ (reference sequence). The CDR3 runs 14 residues. Germline trimming cut 6 bases from V and 9 bases from J; bases unmatched to any gene: 11. CDR3 sequence reads: CASRDTGGGLRYTF. In DNA, the CDR3 is TGTGCCAGCAGAGATACAGGGGGCGGATTACGCTACACCTTC.

The chain uses TRBV10-2 and TRBJ1-1; 8 bases are shared with TRBD1. The CDR3 runs 14 residues. Germline V lookup: CDR1 WSHSY, CDR2 SAAADI. The junction had 7 bases not matched to a gene; V was cut back by 6 bases and J by 4 bases. CDR3 in amino acids: CASRTRGQGTEAFF. In nucleotides, the CDR3 is TGCGCCAGCAGGACCAGGGGGCAAGGCACTGAAGCTTTCTTT.

This clone was detected only once. This chain joins TRBV10-1 and TRBJ1-5; 7 nucleotides match TRBD1. CDR1 and CDR2 (germline): WNHNN, SYGVQD (reference sequence). The CDR3 has 18 residues. J gave up 2 bases and V 8 bases, and 18 bases lay outside the gene matches. As DNA, the CDR3 is TGCGCCAGCCGCGGAGCCCAGAAAATAGGACAGGGCAATCAGCCCCAGCATTTT. It encodes CASRGAQKIGQGNQPQHF.

The chain employs TRBV5-5 and TRBJ1-6; D perhaps matches TRBD1 (6 bases). This CDR3 has 14 residues. Germline V lookup: CDR1 SGHKS, CDR2 YYEKEE (reference sequence). V dropped 1 base and J dropped 7 bases, with 9 bases sitting between them. The CDR3 DNA sequence: TGTGCCAGCAGCTTGCCACAGGGAAATTCACCCCTCCACTTT. Translation gives CASSLPQGNSPLHF.

The chain combines TRBV2 with TRBJ2-5; 14 bases fit TRBD2. The CDR3 length is 19 residues. Trimming cost V 4 bases and J 1 base; bases outside gene matches: 11. Germline V gene lookup returns CDR1 SNHLY and CDR2 FYNNEI. The CDR3 sequence is CASSVTSGGAGIFQETQYF. CDR3 nucleotide sequence: TGTGCCAGCAGTGTGACTAGCGGGGGGGCGGGGATATTCCAAGAGACCCAGTACTTC.